A single sample is the source of the 18 T cell receptor beta chains below, sequenced in a study of hypomethylating agent response in myelodysplastic syndrome. The data were produced by immunoSEQ multiplex PCR, yet TCRdb's version contains in-frame clones alone and is incomplete. Of roughly 1,200 clones listed, about 80% were seen once; the top ten hold roughly 17%. The source material was bone marrow, sampled before or after starting hypomethylating agent treatment for myelodysplastic syndrome (not recorded which). The receptors were gathered from a human donor with myelodysplastic syndrome.

The chain couples TRBV28 to TRBJ2-6; D not certain. V was cut by 2 bases and J by 0 bases, with 5 bases left in between. The CDR3 has 15 amino acids. Per the germline V gene, CDR1 is MDHEN and CDR2 is SYDVKM. CDR3 loop: CASSLMPSGANVLTF. DNA of the CDR3: TGTGCCAGCAGTTTAATGCCCTCTGGGGCCAACGTCCTGACTTTC. The whole variable domain, remainder taken from reference TRBV28 and TRBJ2-6, is DVKVTQSSRYLVKRTGEKVFLECVQDMDHENMFWYRQDPGLGLRLIYFSYDVKMKEKGDIPEGYSVSREKKERFSLILESASTNQTSMYLCASSLMPSGANVLTFGAGSRLTVL.

By share, this clone counts as hyperexpanded (1% or more). V is TRBV5-6 and J is TRBJ2-3, with 9 nucleotides matching TRBD2. V lost 1 base, J lost 2 bases, and 14 bases stayed unmatched. The germline V gene has CDR1 SGHDT and CDR2 YYEEEE. The CDR3 is 19 amino acids. CDR3 coding DNA: TGTGCCAGCAGCTTGTCCTTTTCGTTTAGCGGGGGTTCCACAGATACGCAGTATTTT. Translating gives CASSLSFSFSGGSTDTQYF.

This chain connects TRBV6-5 to TRBJ2-5, with 7 nucleotides matching TRBD1. The length of the CDR3 is 13 residues. V lost 7 bases and J lost 7; bases outside the gene matches: 9. The V gene's germline CDR1 is MNHEY and CDR2 SVGAGI. The CDR3 spells CASTTGASGTQYF. CDR3 bases: TGTGCCAGCACAACAGGGGCGTCAGGGACCCAGTACTTC.

The gene calls are TRBV5-1 and TRBJ2-5; no definite D call. The CDR3 runs to 15 residues. Trimming removed 1 base at V and 2 bases at J, with 12 bases between. Germline lookup yields CDR1 SGHRS and CDR2 YFSETQ. The CDR3 sequence: CASSLLGFEQETQYF. CDR3 sequence (DNA): TGCGCCAGCAGCTTGCTTGGGTTCGAACAAGAGACCCAGTACTTC.

The genes are TRBV9 and TRBJ2-1; the match to TRBD2 covers 10 bases. The V and J ends lost 4 bases and 9 bases, in that order; junction bases with no gene match: 10. The germline V gene has CDR1 SGDLS and CDR2 YYNGEE. The CDR3 is made up of 15 amino acids. The CDR3 sequence: CASSPPSGRAFEQFF. For the CDR3, the DNA is TGTGCCAGCAGCCCCCCAAGCGGGAGGGCCTTTGAGCAGTTCTTC.

This clone was recorded only once. The CDR3 sequence is CATTPTTNPTGELFF. CDR3 coding DNA: TGTGCCACCACACCGACCACAAACCCAACCGGGGAGCTGTTTTTT. This sequence joins TRBV19 and TRBJ2-2; D is uncertain. CDR1 and CDR2 from the germline V gene are LNHDA and SQIVND (reference sequence). V shed 10 bases and J shed 5 bases, with 20 bases lying between them. This CDR3 contains 15 residues. Drawing the rest from reference TRBV19 and TRBJ2-2, the complete variable domain is DGGITQSPKYLFRKEGQNVTLSCEQNLNHDAMYWYRQDPGQGLRLIYYSQIVNDFQKGDIAEGYSVSREKKESFPLTVTSAQKNPTAFYLCATTPTTNPTGELFFGEGSRLTVL.

This clone was found a few times. The CDR3 DNA reads TGTGCCAGCAGTGAAGCCGGGACGGTCGATGAAGCTTTCTTT. Translating gives CASSEAGTVDEAFF. The V and J genes are TRBV6-1 and TRBJ1-1; a weak D match, TRBD1 (5 bases). Trimming left V 0 bases short and J 7 bases short, with 12 bases between. The CDR3 is made up of 14 amino acids. In germline, CDR1 is MNHNS, CDR2 SASEGT.

This clone was counted only a few times. CDR3 nucleotides: TGTGCCAGCAGCTTGGGACAGTTCTACGAGCAGTACTTC. This sequence encodes CASSLGQFYEQYF. V is TRBV7-9 and J is TRBJ2-7; TRBD1 matches 7 bases. Trimming took 3 bases from V and 3 from J; bases not matched to a gene: 2. The V gene's germline CDR1 is SEHNR and CDR2 FQNEAQ (reference sequence). This CDR3 is built from 13 residues. Together with reference TRBV7-9 and TRBJ2-7, the CDR3 gives the full variable domain: DTGVSQNPRHKITKRGQNVTFRCDPISEHNRLYWYRQTLGQGPEFLTYFQNEAQLEKSRLLSDRFSAERPKGSFSTLEIQRTEQGDSAMYLCASSLGQFYEQYFGPGTRLTVT.

This clone came up a few times. The rearrangement uses TRBV28 and TRBJ2-2; 7 nucleotides match TRBD1. Germline CDR1 MDHEN, CDR2 SYDVKM. CDR3 length: 12 amino acids. CDR3 sequence (DNA): TGTGGCTACAGGGGGAACACCGGGGAGCTGTTTTTT. Translated: CGYRGNTGELFF.

As DNA, the CDR3 is TGTGCCAGCAGCCAAGAGGGACAGGGGGACACTGAAGCTTTCTTT. Amino acid sequence: CASSQEGQGDTEAFF. The chain uses TRBV5-4 and TRBJ1-1, with 11 bases matching TRBD1. Germline V lookup: CDR1 SGHNT, CDR2 YYREEE (reference sequence). This CDR3 has 15 amino acids. V lost 4 bases, J lost 3 bases, and 5 bases stayed unmatched.

The chain couples TRBV9 to TRBJ2-3; D possibly corresponds to TRBD1 (6 bases). The V end was cut by 0 bases, the J end by 4 bases, with 15 bases between. Germline values: CDR1 SGDLS, CDR2 YYNGEE. The CDR3 extends over 16 amino acids. The CDR3 sequence is CASSVGNPGHSDTQYF. CDR3 nucleotide sequence: TGTGCCAGCAGCGTAGGTAACCCGGGACACTCAGATACGCAGTATTTT.

The chain combines TRBV7-9 with TRBJ1-1; D is ambiguous. The V gene lost 4 bases and the J gene lost 1 base, with 25 bases spanning the gap. CDR1 SEHNR and CDR2 FQNEAQ come from the germline V gene (reference sequence). This CDR3 spans 19 amino acids. In nucleotides, the CDR3 is TGTGCCAGCAGCTACCCGCGACTGGCCTATGGCACCCCGAACACTGAAGCTTTCTTT. Translating it yields CASSYPRLAYGTPNTEAFF.

Details on this clone: One junction end disagrees with the germline gene, perhaps due to a read error. The J gene is TRBJ2-4, the V gene TRBV7-3; TRBD1 matches 9 bases. Germline CDR1 reads SGHTA; CDR2 reads FQGTGA. This CDR3 contains 15 residues. The CDR3 nucleotides are TGTGCCGGCAGCTCAGGAGGGACAGGGAAAAACATTCAGTACTTC. It encodes CAGSSGGTGKNIQYF.

This chain uses TRBV2 with TRBJ2-1; perhaps TRBD2 as D (8 bases). Germline V gene lookup returns CDR1 SNHLY and CDR2 FYNNEI. This CDR3 contains 19 residues. The ends were cut back, 8 bases at V and 4 bases at J, with 30 bases in the middle. The CDR3 protein is CASDYPATGAGGSYNEQFF. In DNA form, the CDR3 reads TGTGCCAGCGACTACCCAGCTACAGGGGCGGGAGGTTCTTACAATGAGCAGTTCTTC.

The V gene is TRBV4-1, the J gene TRBJ2-1; 7 nucleotides match TRBD2. The CDR3 runs 16 residues. Germline CDR1 and CDR2: MGHRA and YSYEKL. V trimming: 1 base; J trimming: 5 bases; junction bases outside the gene matches: 8. CDR3: CASSQVGGIPNNEQFF. As DNA, the CDR3 is TGCGCCAGCAGCCAAGTGGGGGGGATTCCTAACAATGAGCAGTTCTTC.

This clone was seen a single time. The chain links TRBV27 to TRBJ1-6, with TRBD1 identical over 8 bases. The trim removed 5 bases at V and 6 bases at J, leaving 6 bases unmatched. The length of the CDR3 is 15 residues. Germline V lookup: CDR1 MNHEY, CDR2 SMNVEV (reference sequence). The CDR3 here is CASSPGTGVNSPLHF. The CDR3 DNA is TGTGCCAGCAGTCCCGGGACAGGTGTTAATTCACCCCTCCACTTT.

This clone was seen more than once but under ten times. The rearrangement uses TRBV2 and TRBJ2-5; D possibly uses TRBD1 or TRBD2 (6 bases each). The V gene lost 6 bases and the J gene lost 4 bases, with 12 bases spanning the gap. The CDR3 totals 13 residues. Germline V lookup: CDR1 SNHLY, CDR2 FYNNEI. In nucleotides, the CDR3 is TGTGCCAGCAGGGGACAAGCGGGAGAGACCCAGTACTTC. This sequence encodes CASRGQAGETQYF.

This chain uses TRBV7-9 with TRBJ1-6; 7 nucleotides align to TRBD1. Germline CDR1 is SEHNR and CDR2 is FQNEAQ (reference sequence). CDR3 size: 16 residues. J lost 11 bases, V lost 5 bases, and 15 bases had no gene match. Here the CDR3 reads CASSKTLGQISPPLHF. The CDR3, as DNA: TGTGCCAGCAGCAAAACCCTGGGACAGATCTCTCCACCCCTCCACTTT.